The TCR beta chain described here comes from a study of Graves' ophthalmopathy and Graves' hyperthyroidism. This clonotype was detected ten times or more. Its antigen is currently unknown. CDR1 and CDR2 (germline): SGDLS, YYNGEE. The V end lost 3 bases, the J end lost 3 bases, and 4 bases lay between the germline ends. CDR3 length: 12 residues. The PBMCs had their origin in about 9.7 ml of fresh peripheral blood. General study findings and limits: The blood repertoire also included most expanded thyroid clonotypes above 0.001 frequency. The study's model predicted ophthalmopathy progression at about 68% sensitivity and 72% to 85% specificity.

The study amplified TCR beta CDR3 regions using RNA transcripts. First-round RT-PCR with HTBI primers preceded a second-round multiplex PCR. TCRdb re-called the multiplex PCR reads through MiXCR, storing one row per CDR3 protein. This table has around 660,000 distinct CDR3 sequences, under 50% appearing once. The sequence came from an adult man with Graves' ophthalmopathy. Specimen: peripheral blood. This chain links TRBV9 with TRBJ1-5; D ambiguous. The CDR3 DNA sequence: TGTGCCAGCAGCGAGTCCAATCAGCCCCAGCATTTT. Amino acid sequence: CASSESNQPQHF.